The 16 T cell receptor beta chains presented below share a single source sample, sequenced in a study of blood T cell repertoires in COVID-19. The method was immunoSEQ multiplex PCR; TCRdb's version includes in-frame clones alone and lacks a portion of them. The repertoire holds about 280,000 clones, with about 89% as singletons. Specimen: peripheral blood. The receptors were gathered from a man aged 35 to 55 with acute or convalescent COVID-19.

The CDR3 bases are TGTGCCAGCAGTGAAGTGATCAGGGAAACTGAAGCTTTCTTT. Protein: CASSEVIRETEAFF. V is TRBV6-1 and J is TRBJ1-1, with D maybe TRBD1 (5 bases). This CDR3 contains 14 residues. V gave up 1 base and J gave up 5 bases, with 11 bases separating them. Germline-derived CDR1 and CDR2 are MNHNS and SASEGT.

The genes are TRBV9 and TRBJ2-6; D might be TRBD2 (6 bases). This CDR3 contains 15 residues. Germline values: CDR1 SGDLS, CDR2 YYNGEE. Deletions cut 5 bases from V and 1 base from J, with 10 bases between. The CDR3 DNA reads TGTGCCAGCAGTATCCGGGGGTCTGGGGCCAACGTCCTGACTTTC. Residues: CASSIRGSGANVLTF. The full variable domain, completed using reference TRBV9 and TRBJ2-6, is DSGVTQTPKHLITATGQRVTLRCSPRSGDLSVYWYQQSLDQGLQFLIQYYNGEERAKGNILERFSAQQFPDLHSELNLSSLELGDSALYFCASSIRGSGANVLTFGAGSRLTVL.

This chain connects TRBV2 to TRBJ1-1; no definite D call. From germline, CDR1 is SNHLY and CDR2 FYNNEI. CDR3 length: 11 residues. Trimming took 10 bases from V and 1 from J, leaving 7 bases between them. This CDR3 is CATRGNTEAFF. For the CDR3, the DNA is TGTGCCACCCGGGGGAACACTGAAGCTTTCTTT.

Written as DNA, the CDR3 is TGTGCCATCAGTGACCTCAGGGGAGGCAATCAGCCCCAGCATTTT. It codes for CAISDLRGGNQPQHF. V is TRBV10-3 and J is TRBJ1-5, with TRBD1 as a possible D gene (6 bases). The V gene's germline CDR1 is ENHRY and CDR2 SYGVKD. V lost 3 bases, J lost 2 bases, and 11 bases lay in between. The length of the CDR3 is 15 residues.

The V and J genes are TRBV6-5 and TRBJ1-2, with D possibly TRBD1 on 5 matching bases. The CDR3 runs to 13 residues. The germline CDR1 and CDR2 sequences are MNHEY and SVGAGI. The germline V and J ends were trimmed by 10 bases and 2 bases, with 14 bases remaining between them. The chain's CDR3 is CATVPGVNYGYTF. CDR3 nucleotides: TGTGCCACCGTCCCGGGGGTGAACTATGGCTACACCTTC.

This chain links TRBV19 with TRBJ2-1, with a tentative D call TRBD1 (6 bases). CDR1 is LNHDA, CDR2 SQIVND, per germline (reference sequence). This CDR3 region has 13 residues. V gave up 5 bases and J gave up 9 bases, with 14 bases separating them. The chain's CDR3 is CASSFNRVSEQFF. CDR3 nucleotide sequence: TGTGCCAGTAGTTTCAACAGGGTCAGTGAGCAGTTCTTC. The variable domain in full, with the rest retrieved from reference TRBV19 and TRBJ2-1, is DGGITQSPKYLFRKEGQNVTLSCEQNLNHDAMYWYRQDPGQGLRLIYYSQIVNDFQKGDIAEGYSVSREKKESFPLTVTSAQKNPTAFYLCASSFNRVSEQFFGPGTRLTVL.

V usage is TRBV15 and J usage is TRBJ2-5, with 10 bases matching TRBD2. Germline values: CDR1 LNHNV, CDR2 YYDKDF (reference sequence). CDR3 length: 15 residues. With 4 bases clipped from V and 5 bases from J, the junction kept 7 bases outside the gene matches. CDR3 residues: CATSKERGGLETQYF. The DNA of the CDR3 is TGTGCCACCAGCAAAGAGCGGGGGGGCCTGGAGACCCAGTACTTC.

The V gene is TRBV4-2, the J gene TRBJ1-1; D remains ambiguous. V lost 3 bases and J 8 bases, leaving 13 bases between the germline ends. This CDR3 spans 13 amino acids. Germline values: CDR1 LGHNA, CDR2 YNFKEQ. CDR3: CASSQYPRGEAFF. CDR3 in DNA: TGTGCCAGCAGCCAGTACCCGAGAGGGGAAGCTTTCTTT.

This chain connects TRBV27 to TRBJ2-1; 10 bases agree with TRBD2. Germline loops: CDR1 MNHEY, CDR2 SMNVEV (reference sequence). This CDR3 has 17 residues. V trimming: 5 bases; J trimming: 2 bases; junction bases outside the gene matches: 9. CDR3: CASSPPLSGGAYNEQFF. CDR3 coding DNA: TGTGCCAGCAGTCCCCCCCTCAGCGGGGGGGCCTACAATGAGCAGTTCTTC.

This clone was picked up one time. V usage is TRBV5-6 and J usage is TRBJ2-1, with 9 bases matching TRBD2. CDR1 is SGHDT, CDR2 YYEEEE, per germline. V was pared by 3 bases and J by 2 bases, with 3 bases of the junction left unmatched. The CDR3 is 15 amino acids. CDR3 sequence reads: CASSSSGDTYNEQFF. The CDR3 nucleotides are TGTGCCAGCAGCTCTAGCGGGGACACCTACAATGAGCAGTTCTTC.

The chain carries TRBV6-1 and TRBJ2-1; 8 bases are a match to TRBD2. With V trimmed by 2 bases and J by 2 bases, 2 bases remained unmatched. This CDR3 is built from 15 residues. CDR1 MNHNS and CDR2 SASEGT come from the germline V gene. The CDR3 reads CASSESGLAYNEQFF. For the CDR3, the DNA is TGTGCCAGCAGTGAATCGGGACTAGCCTACAATGAGCAGTTCTTC.

The rearrangement uses TRBV29-1 and TRBJ2-3; D is possibly TRBD1 (5 bases). V was pared by 2 bases and J by 3 bases, with 12 bases between. Germline V gene sequence: CDR1 SQVTM, CDR2 ANQGSEA. This CDR3 region has 14 residues. CDR3 sequence: CSVESQGSTDTQYF. The CDR3 nucleotides are TGCAGCGTTGAAAGTCAGGGATCAACAGATACGCAGTATTTT.

The rearrangement links TRBV9 to TRBJ1-2; D gene ambiguous. There are 13 residues in the CDR3. Trimming removed 4 bases at V and 6 bases at J, with 13 bases between. Germline lookup yields CDR1 SGDLS and CDR2 YYNGEE. The CDR3 is CASSPWFGDGYTF. CDR3 nucleotides: TGTGCCAGCAGCCCTTGGTTCGGGGATGGCTACACCTTC.

The chain carries TRBV5-1 and TRBJ2-7, with D perhaps matching TRBD2 (5 bases). Germline CDR1 and CDR2: SGHRS and YFSETQ. The ends were cut back, 0 bases at V and 7 bases at J, with 11 bases in the middle. The CDR3 extends over 13 amino acids. CDR3 loop: CASSLGSSREQYF. DNA for the CDR3: TGCGCCAGCAGCTTGGGATCTAGCCGTGAGCAGTACTTC.

CDR3 region: CSDKRGGRDTQYF. The CDR3, as DNA: TGCAGCGATAAGCGGGGGGGCCGGGATACGCAGTATTTT. V is TRBV29-1 and J is TRBJ2-3, with 10 bases aligning to TRBD2. Germline V gene data show CDR1 as SQVTM and CDR2 as ANQGSEA. Germline trimming cut 7 bases from V and 6 bases from J; bases unmatched to any gene: 7. This CDR3 spans 13 amino acids.

This clone was counted a single time. The rearrangement links TRBV2 to TRBJ2-7, with 7 nucleotides matching TRBD1. Germline CDR1 SNHLY, CDR2 FYNNEI. V lost 3 bases and J lost 4; bases outside the gene matches: 6. The CDR3 contains 14 residues. CDR3: CASSEPGGPYEQYF. CDR3 coding DNA: TGTGCCAGCAGTGAGCCAGGGGGACCGTACGAGCAGTACTTC.